This T cell receptor (beta chain) was documented in a study of T-cell reconstitution after alpha-beta-depleted transplantation in children. This clonotype occurred many times. TCRbeta library preparation incorporated unique molecular identifiers. MiXCR was run by TCRdb on the PCR reads, yielding one entry per CDR3 protein. The data contain fewer than 350,000 distinct CDR3 sequences, 11% of them singletons. The CDR3 extends over 14 amino acids. The ends were cut back, 6 bases at V and 1 base at J, with 12 bases in the middle. Germline lookup yields CDR1 SQVTM and CDR2 ANQGSEA. The material was peripheral blood, obtained 180 days after TCRalphabeta/CD19-depleted stem cell transplant. The TCR originated in a male patient between 2 and 10 years old who had a stem cell transplant for chronic granulomatous disease, so the T cells may come from the graft donor. The chain uses TRBV29-1 and TRBJ2-2; D is possibly TRBD1 (6 bases). The CDR3 here is CSVGDTGNTGELFF. As DNA, the CDR3 is TGCAGCGTCGGGGACACCGGGAACACCGGGGAGCTGTTTTTT.